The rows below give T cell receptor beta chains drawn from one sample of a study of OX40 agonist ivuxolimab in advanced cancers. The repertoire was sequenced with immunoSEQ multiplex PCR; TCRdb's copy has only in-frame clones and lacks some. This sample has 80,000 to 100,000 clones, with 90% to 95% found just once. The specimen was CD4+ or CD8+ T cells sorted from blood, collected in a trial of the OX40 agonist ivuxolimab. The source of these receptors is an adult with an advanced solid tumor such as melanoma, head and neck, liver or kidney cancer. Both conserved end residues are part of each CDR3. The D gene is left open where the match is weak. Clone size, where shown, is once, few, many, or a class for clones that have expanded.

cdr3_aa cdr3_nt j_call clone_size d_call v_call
CASSLGRGTNYGYTF TGTGCCAGCAGTTTAGGTAGGGGGACTAACTATGGCTACACCTTC TRBJ1-2 NA NA TRBV28
CASSYPWEYGAEAFF TGTGCCAGCAGTTACCCTTGGGAATATGGTGCTGAAGCTTTCTTT TRBJ1-1 NA NA TRBV6-5
CASSLLGGSSYNEQFF TGTGCCAGCAGTTTATTGGGCGGGAGCTCCTACAATGAGCAGTTCTTC TRBJ2-1 NA TRBD2 TRBV27
CASSLSGGSYNEQFF TGTGCCAGCAGCCTTAGCGGGGGGTCCTACAATGAGCAGTTCTTC TRBJ2-1 NA TRBD2 TRBV9
CASSQGRASGSLTKTQYF TGCGCCAGCAGCCAAGGACGGGCGAGCGGGAGTCTAACGAAGACCCAGTACTTC TRBJ2-5 NA TRBD2 TRBV4-3
CASSLSRDRSYNSPLHF TGTGCCAGCAGCCTTTCCCGGGACAGATCCTATAATTCACCCCTCCACTTT TRBJ1-6 NA TRBD1 TRBV7-8
CASSKGAGLSAYEQYF TGTGCCAGCAGCAAAGGTGCCGGGTTGAGCGCCTACGAGCAGTACTTC TRBJ2-7 few NA TRBV21-1
CASSPYSPPRSKNIQYF TGTGCCAGCAGTCCCTATTCTCCCCCCCGGTCCAAAAACATTCAGTACTTC TRBJ2-4 NA NA TRBV28
CASSQDSRDNQPQHF TGCGCCAGCAGCCAAGATAGCAGGGACAATCAGCCCCAGCATTTT TRBJ1-5 NA NA TRBV4-1
CASSSSSRREYF TGTGCCAGCAGTTCCTCGAGTAGGAGGGAGTACTTC TRBJ2-7 NA NA TRBV6-5
CASSQRPDRSTDTQYF TGCGCCAGCAGCCAGAGACCGGACAGGAGCACAGATACGCAGTATTTT TRBJ2-3 NA TRBD1 TRBV4-3
CASSLGTARRGGETQYF TGTGCCAGCAGCTTAGGGACGGCGCGGCGAGGGGGGGAGACCCAGTACTTC TRBJ2-5 once NA TRBV7-8
CASSLVFGPSEGSPLHF TGTGCCAGCAGCCTGGTTTTCGGGCCATCAGAGGGTTCACCCCTCCACTTT TRBJ1-6 NA NA TRBV4-2
CASSFPDIRAYGYTF TGTGCCAGCAGCTTCCCGGACATACGAGCCTATGGCTACACCTTC TRBJ1-2 once NA TRBV7-2
CASSFGRFNEKLFF TGCGCCAGCAGCTTTGGACGGTTTAATGAAAAACTGTTTTTT TRBJ1-4 NA NA TRBV5-1
CASTPTGTSGNTIYF TGTGCCAGCACCCCGACAGGGACCTCTGGAAACACCATATATTTT TRBJ1-3 NA TRBD1 TRBV28
CASSLGGSTEAFF TGTGCCAGCAGCTTAGGGGGATCCACTGAAGCTTTCTTT TRBJ1-1 NA NA TRBV7-3
CAITQTGPHYGYTF TGTGCCATCACCCAGACAGGGCCCCACTATGGCTACACCTTC TRBJ1-2 NA TRBD1 TRBV10-3
CASSVAPDTQYF TGTGCCAGCAGCGTAGCCCCAGATACGCAGTATTTT TRBJ2-3 once NA TRBV9
CAWSVTSGGPDTQYF TGTGCCTGGAGTGTGACTAGCGGGGGACCAGATACGCAGTATTTT TRBJ2-3 NA TRBD2 TRBV30
CASSLVGDTDEKLFF TGTGCCAGCAGCTTGGTAGGAGACACGGATGAAAAACTGTTTTTT TRBJ1-4 NA NA TRBV5-6
CSADGTEAFF TGCAGTGCGGATGGGACAGAAGCTTTCTTT TRBJ1-1 NA NA TRBV20-1
CASSAYGYTF TGTGCCAGCAGTGCCTATGGCTACACCTTC TRBJ1-2 NA NA TRBV6-6
CASSQETLQGGQPQHF TGCGCCAGCAGCCAAGAGACGTTACAGGGCGGGCAGCCCCAGCATTTT TRBJ1-5 NA NA TRBV4-3
CASSSIGGWAEAFF TGTGCCAGCAGTTCAATAGGGGGGTGGGCTGAAGCTTTCTTT TRBJ1-1 few NA TRBV6-5
CASSFPGGHNYGYTF TGTGCCAGCAGTTTCCCCGGAGGACATAACTATGGCTACACCTTC TRBJ1-2 NA NA TRBV28